Presented here are 32 T cell receptor beta chains from one specimen sequenced in a study of blood T cell repertoires in COVID-19 (dated by TCRdb to 2020 to 2022). Library preparation used the immunoSEQ multiplex PCR assay. TCRdb holds this immuneACCESS table with in-frame rearrangements only. Some clones are missing; in checked studies, unresolved V genes explain under half, and the rest has no known cause. Present in this sample are some 180,000 clones, 81% of which were seen just once. Around 12% of the sample goes to the ten largest clones. The sequenced sample consisted of peripheral blood. The receptors were gathered from a woman of 80 years or more with COVID-19, enrolled during active disease.

The rearrangement joins TRBV7-2 to TRBJ2-3; TRBD2 matches at 11 bases. Germline V gene lookup returns CDR1 SGHTA and CDR2 FQGNSA. Trimming took 1 base from V and 0 from J; bases not matched to a gene: 0. The CDR3 is made up of 16 amino acids. In nucleotides, the CDR3 is TGTGCCAGCAGCTTAGGACTAGCGGGAAGCACAGATACGCAGTATTTT. This codes for CASSLGLAGSTDTQYF.

V is TRBV5-1 and J is TRBJ1-6; D gene unclear. Trimming removed 0 bases from V and 0 bases from J, with 7 bases in between. Germline-derived CDR1 and CDR2 are SGHRS and YFSETQ. The CDR3 consists of 16 residues. DNA of the CDR3: TGCGCCAGCAGCTTGGAGGAGAGCTCCTATAATTCACCCCTCCACTTT. Amino acid sequence: CASSLEESSYNSPLHF.

This clone appeared a few times. This chain uses TRBV19 with TRBJ1-1, with D perhaps matching TRBD1 (5 bases). Trimming took off 5 bases at V and 4 bases at J, with 14 bases between the two ends. Per the germline V gene, CDR1 is LNHDA and CDR2 is SQIVND (reference sequence). The CDR3 runs to 14 residues. DNA of the CDR3: TGTGCCAGTAGTTTTCAGGGATACCCCACTGAAGCTTTCTTT. Amino acids: CASSFQGYPTEAFF.

This clone showed up just a few times. V is TRBV29-1 and J is TRBJ2-1; TRBD2 is a possible D gene (5 bases). V dropped 1 base and J dropped 5 bases, with 12 bases sitting between them. CDR1 and CDR2 from the germline V gene are SQVTM and ANQGSEA. The CDR3 covers 14 residues. CDR3 DNA sequence: TGCAGCGTTGAAGTTGCTGACTACAACAATGAGCAGTTCTTC. Translated: CSVEVADYNNEQFF.

The chain has TRBV19 and TRBJ1-5; weak D call: TRBD1 (5 bases). CDR1 and CDR2 (germline): LNHDA, SQIVND (reference sequence). This CDR3 spans 15 amino acids. V was shortened by 5 bases and J by 0 bases, with 11 bases between the two germline ends. The CDR3 region is CASSSQGNSNQPQHF. CDR3 bases: TGTGCCAGTAGTTCCCAGGGTAATAGCAATCAGCCCCAGCATTTT.

V and J are TRBV11-2 and TRBJ2-5; D perhaps matches TRBD2 (5 bases). V was pared by 8 bases and J by 10 bases, with 17 bases between. The CDR3 runs to 12 residues. Germline loops: CDR1 SGHAT, CDR2 FQNNGV. The CDR3 loop reads CASEGAFGGQYF. The DNA for the CDR3 is TGTGCCAGCGAAGGAGCTTTTGGAGGCCAGTACTTC.

About this clone: One end of the junction fails to match germline, which may point to a read error. The same CDR3 also results from other DNA sequences found in this sample. The gene calls are TRBV9 and TRBJ2-3; 9 bases are a match to TRBD2. The length of the CDR3 is 18 residues. CDR1 SGDLS and CDR2 YYNGEE come from the germline V gene. The CDR3 DNA follows: TGTGCCAGTAGCGTCTCCCGTGGCGGGAGGGCCTGGACAGATACGCAGTATTTT. It translates to CASSVSRGGRAWTDTQYF.

The chain links TRBV6-2 or TRBV6-3 to TRBJ2-6; 8 bases match TRBD2. Per germline, CDR1 MNHEY and CDR2 SVGEGT. J lost 0 bases, V lost 5 bases, and 3 bases had no gene match. The CDR3 is 16 residues long. The CDR3 here is CASSHRGGSGANVLTF. Written as DNA, the CDR3 is TGTGCCAGCAGTCACCGGGGGGGCTCTGGGGCCAACGTCCTGACTTTC.

This chain links TRBV11-2 with TRBJ1-2, with D unclear. Germline assignment: CDR1 SGHAT and CDR2 FQNNGV. V was trimmed by 5 bases and J by 4 bases, leaving 8 bases between them. The CDR3 has 12 amino acids. The CDR3 DNA sequence: TGTGCCAGCAGCGCTAGTACCTATGGCTACACCTTC. Translated, it gives CASSASTYGYTF. The variable domain in full, completed from reference TRBV11-2 and TRBJ1-2, reads EAGVAQSPRYKIIEKRQSVAFWCNPISGHATLYWYQQILGQGPKLLIQFQNNGVVDDSQLPKDRFSAERLKGVDSTLKIQPAKLEDSAVYLCASSASTYGYTFGSGTRLTVV.

CDR3 nucleotides: TGTGCCAGTGTGGCAGGGTCCTTCGGCACTGAAGCTTTCTTT. Protein product: CASVAGSFGTEAFF. The rearrangement joins TRBV19 to TRBJ1-1; D is possibly TRBD1 (5 bases). Germline CDR1 is LNHDA and CDR2 is SQIVND (reference sequence). V was clipped by 8 bases and J by 4 bases, with 17 bases between them. This CDR3 contains 14 residues.

The rearrangement joins TRBV24-1 to TRBJ1-5; D not resolved. The V end lost 2 bases, the J end lost 0 bases, and 10 bases lay between the germline ends. The CDR3 length is 16 residues. CDR1 and CDR2 from the germline V gene are KGHDR and SFDVKD. The CDR3 region has the DNA TGTGCCACCAGTGATTCCAGAGGCTATAGCAATCAGCCCCAGCATTTT. Translating it yields CATSDSRGYSNQPQHF.

The DNA for the CDR3 is TGTGCCAGCAGTGATCGATACCGGGGAAACTACGAGCAGTACTTC. Translating gives CASSDRYRGNYEQYF. V and J are TRBV6-1 and TRBJ2-7, with D tentatively TRBD2 (5 bases). CDR1 and CDR2 from the germline V gene are MNHNS and SASEGT. The CDR3 is 15 amino acids. The V gene lost 3 bases and the J gene lost 3 bases, with 15 bases spanning the gap.

The J gene is TRBJ1-4, the V gene TRBV27; 8 bases map to TRBD1. The germline V gene has CDR1 MNHEY and CDR2 SMNVEV (reference sequence). V lost 4 bases and J lost 2; bases outside the gene matches: 9. This CDR3 is built from 17 residues. CDR3 in amino acids: CASSSIGQGVTNEKLFF. As DNA, the CDR3 is TGTGCCAGCAGTTCCATCGGACAGGGAGTTACTAATGAAAAACTGTTTTTT.

This chain connects TRBV27 to TRBJ1-4; TRBD1 matches 9 bases. J lost 3 bases, V lost 5 bases, and 7 bases had no gene match. Germline V gene lookup returns CDR1 MNHEY and CDR2 SMNVEV (reference sequence). This CDR3 has 16 amino acids. Written as DNA, the CDR3 is TGTGCCAGCAGTCGGAACAGGGGGCAGGCTAATGAAAAACTGTTTTTT. It specifies CASSRNRGQANEKLFF.

The J gene is TRBJ2-1, the V gene TRBV19, with TRBD2 matching 11 bases. CDR1 LNHDA and CDR2 SQIVND come from the germline V gene (reference sequence). Trimming cost V 4 bases and J 4 bases; bases outside gene matches: 6. CDR3 length: 16 residues. CDR3 sequence: CASSTTGTSGYNEQFF. The CDR3 DNA is TGTGCCAGTAGTACAACCGGGACTAGCGGATACAATGAGCAGTTCTTC.

The chain uses TRBV6-2 or TRBV6-3 and TRBJ2-5, with 13 positions matching TRBD2. Germline V gene lookup returns CDR1 MNHEY and CDR2 SVGEGT. Trimming removed 5 bases from V and 3 bases from J; junction bases left unmatched: 9. The CDR3 length is 17 residues. The CDR3 protein is CASSMGLAGKFEETQYF. Written as DNA, the CDR3 is TGTGCCAGCAGTATGGGACTAGCGGGGAAATTTGAAGAGACCCAGTACTTC.

The chain recombines TRBV29-1 with TRBJ2-7; D might be TRBD2 (5 bases). V was shortened by 6 bases and J by 1 base, with 19 bases between the two germline ends. CDR3 length: 15 residues. Germline CDR1 is SQVTM and CDR2 is ANQGSEA. The CDR3 here is CSVTRAEAGSYEQYF. The CDR3 DNA is TGCAGCGTCACCCGGGCGGAGGCCGGGTCCTACGAGCAGTACTTC.

The chain carries TRBV5-1 and TRBJ1-2; TRBD1 matches 8 bases. Germline V CDR1 and CDR2: SGHRS, YFSETQ. V was clipped by 3 bases and J by 6 bases; unmatched bases: 16. This CDR3 has 17 amino acids. CDR3 sequence reads: CASSWGLLGQGTHGYTF. The CDR3 DNA is TGCGCCAGCAGCTGGGGCTTGTTAGGACAGGGAACTCATGGCTACACCTTC.

This sequence joins TRBV6-6 and TRBJ1-2; 10 nucleotides match TRBD1. CDR3 length equals 16 residues. V gave up 5 bases and J gave up 6 bases; unmatched junction bases: 12. Germline CDR1 MNHNY, CDR2 SVGAGI (reference sequence). This CDR3 is CASSIAADRGRDGYTF. CDR3 in DNA: TGTGCCAGCAGTATAGCCGCCGACAGGGGGCGGGATGGCTACACCTTC.

In this sample, this clone turned up once. The chain employs TRBV19 and TRBJ2-7; 10 nucleotides align to TRBD2. V lost 1 base, J lost 6 bases, and 6 bases stayed unmatched. Germline V gene sequence: CDR1 LNHDA, CDR2 SQIVND (reference sequence). The CDR3 sequence is 15 residues long. CDR3 sequence: CASSIGTSGPVEQYF. CDR3 sequence (DNA): TGTGCCAGTAGTATAGGGACTAGCGGTCCGGTCGAGCAGTACTTC.

This sequence joins TRBV11-2 and TRBJ1-1; no clear D gene. The CDR3 is 13 residues long. Trimming shortened V by 7 bases and J by 0 bases, and 9 bases separated the two germline ends. CDR1 and CDR2 (germline): SGHAT, FQNNGV. DNA for the CDR3: TGTGCCAGCACTCCTTTTGTGAACACTGAAGCTTTCTTT. Protein product: CASTPFVNTEAFF.

This clone was recorded once. The chain recombines TRBV7-6 with TRBJ2-1; D might be TRBD2 (6 bases). Germline CDR1 is SGHVS and CDR2 is FNYEAQ. The CDR3 length is 14 residues. The V end lost 5 bases, the J end lost 4 bases, and 12 bases lay between the germline ends. The CDR3 nucleotides read TGTGCCAGCAGCGAGGGACTTCCATACAATGAGCAGTTCTTC. This sequence encodes CASSEGLPYNEQFF.

V usage is TRBV7-6 and J usage is TRBJ1-1; D is uncertain. CDR1 is SGHVS and CDR2 is FNYEAQ in the germline V gene. V lost 4 bases and J 3 bases, leaving 15 bases between the germline ends. CDR3 length: 15 amino acids. The CDR3: CASSWTLEGYTEAFF. The CDR3 DNA is TGTGCCAGCAGCTGGACTCTTGAAGGGTACACTGAAGCTTTCTTT.

This clone was counted a few times. The chain is built from TRBV15 and TRBJ2-1; 12 bases line up with TRBD2. The CDR3 covers 19 residues. V gave up 0 bases and J gave up 1 base; unmatched junction bases: 7. Germline V lookup: CDR1 LNHNV, CDR2 YYDKDF (reference sequence). The CDR3 sequence: CATSRDQRTSGMSYNEQFF. The CDR3 coding sequence is TGTGCCACCAGCAGAGATCAAAGGACTAGCGGGATGTCCTACAATGAGCAGTTCTTC.

The V and J genes are TRBV6-2 or TRBV6-3 and TRBJ2-1, with TRBD1 matching over 10 bases. The V gene end was trimmed by 2 bases and the J gene end by 13 bases; junction bases not matched to a gene: 5. The V gene's germline CDR1 is MNHEY and CDR2 SVGEGT. CDR3 length: 13 amino acids. In DNA, the CDR3 is TGTGCCAGCAGTTACCGGACAGGGGGACTACAGTTCTTC. It specifies CASSYRTGGLQFF.

This chain connects TRBV7-2 to TRBJ2-7, with D perhaps TRBD1 (5 bases). CDR3 length: 14 residues. V lost 2 bases and J 0 bases, leaving 8 bases between the germline ends. Per the germline V gene, CDR1 is SGHTA and CDR2 is FQGNSA. The CDR3 spells CASSLQGNSYEQYF. CDR3 in DNA: TGTGCCAGCAGCTTACAGGGAAACTCCTACGAGCAGTACTTC.

The CDR3 bases are TGTGCCAGCAGCGTAACTAGCGGGATAGGGGAGACCCAGTACTTC. Translation gives CASSVTSGIGETQYF. This chain joins TRBV27 and TRBJ2-5; 10 bases line up with TRBD2. Germline loops: CDR1 MNHEY, CDR2 SMNVEV (reference sequence). This CDR3 region has 15 residues. The J segment lost 5 bases and the V segment lost 6 bases, leaving 9 bases of the junction unmatched.

As for this clone: The sample carries other DNA sequences with the same CDR3. The rearrangement links TRBV5-1 to TRBJ1-1; perhaps TRBD1 as D (5 bases). The V end was cut by 0 bases, the J end by 0 bases, with 6 bases between. Germline values: CDR1 SGHRS, CDR2 YFSETQ. The CDR3 runs to 14 residues. The CDR3 DNA is TGCGCCAGCAGCTTGGGGGGCATGAACACTGAAGCTTTCTTT. This sequence encodes CASSLGGMNTEAFF.

This sequence joins TRBV25-1 and TRBJ1-6; possibly TRBD1 for D (6 bases). Trimming took off 4 bases at V and 10 bases at J, with 14 bases between the two ends. CDR3 length equals 14 residues. Germline-derived CDR1 and CDR2 are MGHDK and SYGVNS. Here the CDR3 DNA reads TGTGCCAGCAGTGTTCCCGGGACAAGGTCACCCCTCCACTTT. Its protein is CASSVPGTRSPLHF. Filled out from reference TRBV25-1 and TRBJ1-6, the complete variable domain reads EADIYQTPRYLVIGTGKKITLECSQTMGHDKMYWYQQDPGMELHLIHYSYGVNSTEKGDLSSESTVSRIRTEHFPLTLESARPSHTSQYLCASSVPGTRSPLHFGNGTRLTVT.

V gene TRBV10-2 combines with J gene TRBJ2-3, with 11 bases lining up with TRBD2. The length of the CDR3 is 17 residues. CDR1 and CDR2 from the germline V gene are WSHSY and SAAADI. With 3 bases clipped from V and 2 bases from J, the junction kept 7 bases outside the gene matches. The chain's CDR3 is CASSDSGLAEDTDTQYF. CDR3 sequence (DNA): TGCGCCAGCAGTGATTCGGGACTAGCGGAGGACACAGATACGCAGTATTTT.

The CDR3 here is CSVSFRTGGGYTF. For the CDR3, the DNA is TGCAGCGTTTCTTTCCGAACAGGGGGCGGCTACACCTTC. This chain links TRBV29-1 with TRBJ1-2, with 9 positions matching TRBD1. V shed 5 bases, J shed 8 bases, and the junction held 9 bases outside the gene matches. The CDR3 extends over 13 amino acids. Germline V gene data show CDR1 as SQVTM and CDR2 as ANQGSEA.

This sequence joins TRBV30 and TRBJ1-1; no clear D gene. The CDR3 contains 15 residues. The V end lost 0 bases, the J end lost 3 bases, and 14 bases lay between the germline ends. From germline, CDR1 is GTSNPN and CDR2 SVGIG (reference sequence). The CDR3 DNA sequence: TGTGCCTGGAGTGTACGGGCCCTGGGAGACACTGAAGCTTTCTTT. The encoded protein is CAWSVRALGDTEAFF.